These T cell receptor beta chains were read from a single sample in a study of cytomegalovirus exposure and HLA in healthy donors. Here immunoSEQ multiplex PCR was the method, and the copy in TCRdb shows in-frame clones only, minus some. The sample shows about 75,000 clones, around four fifths of them seen only once. Sequencing was performed on PBMCs. Receptor source: a man in his thirties or forties in good health and CMV-seronegative. CDR3s include the opening cysteine and the closing phenylalanine or tryptophan. The order of the fields is D gene, V gene, J gene, clone size, CDR3 DNA, CDR3 protein. A D gene is named only where the DNA matches it firmly. Clone sizes are given selectively: once, few, many, or a class where the clone is expanded.

>NA|TRBV29-1|TRBJ2-1|NA
TGCAGCGTCGGGACTCCCACCCCCTCCTACAATGAGCAGTTCTTC
CSVGTPTPSYNEQFF
>TRBD2|TRBV6-4|TRBJ2-1|few
TGTGCCAGCAGTGAAGCGGGGGGGCAGTCTGAGCAGTTCTTC
CASSEAGGQSEQFF
>TRBD2|TRBV19|TRBJ2-3|NA
TGTGCCAGTACTGCGGGAGGTGATACGCAGTATTTT
CASTAGGDTQYF
>TRBD2|TRBV5-6|TRBJ2-1|NA
TGTGCCAGCAGCTTGGCCTCAAGCGGGAGTTTCAGTGAGCAGTTCTTC
CASSLASSGSFSEQFF
>NA|TRBV7-9|TRBJ1-5|NA
TGTGCCAGCAGCACCTCTGGGGGGAATCAGCCCCAGCATTTT
CASSTSGGNQPQHF
>TRBD2|TRBV7-2|TRBJ2-1|NA
TGTGCCAGCAGCCCTCAAGCGGGAGGGTCCTACAATGAGCAGTTCTTC
CASSPQAGGSYNEQFF
>NA|TRBV5-6|TRBJ2-2|NA
TGTGCCAGCAGCTTGCCGTCAGGGTGGCTGTTTTTT
CASSLPSGWLFF
>TRBD2|TRBV30|TRBJ2-2|NA
TGTGCCAGTGGGGGGGTCGGGGAGCTGTTTTTT
CASGGVGELFF
>NA|TRBV6-5|TRBJ1-1|NA
TGTGCCAGCAGTTACGGGGAGATGGTTGGTGAAGCTTTCTTT
CASSYGEMVGEAFF
>TRBD1|TRBV7-2|TRBJ1-1|NA
TGTGCCAGCAGCGCGGGACAGGGGAACACTGAAGCTTTCTTT
CASSAGQGNTEAFF
>TRBD1|TRBV11-2|TRBJ2-1|medium-sized
TGTGCCAGCAGCCAAGGGGGCGTGGGGAATGAGCAGTTCTTC
CASSQGGVGNEQFF
>TRBD1|TRBV4-1|TRBJ2-7|once
TGCGCCAGCAGCCAAGGTACCGCGACAGGGGGCGGGTACGAGCAGTACTTC
CASSQGTATGGGYEQYF
>NA|TRBV27|TRBJ1-6|NA
TGTGCCAGCAGTTTTGAGGTGCTGGGTAATTCACCCCTCCACTTT
CASSFEVLGNSPLHF
>NA|TRBV9|TRBJ1-1|NA
TGTGCCAGCAGTTTCCGTGGAGGGATGAACACTGAAGCTTTCTTT
CASSFRGGMNTEAFF
>NA|TRBV18|TRBJ1-5|many
TGTGCCAGCTCACCTCGTAACGGGGGTAGCAATCAGCCCCAGCATTTT
CASSPRNGGSNQPQHF
>NA|TRBV29-1|TRBJ2-1|NA
TGCAGCGTTGTTCCGGGAAGAGGTGAGCAGTTCTTC
CSVVPGRGEQFF
>NA|TRBV4-1|TRBJ1-4|NA
TGCGCCAGCAGCCAAGTAGGGGGAGGGACTAATGAAAAACTGTTTTTT
CASSQVGGGTNEKLFF
>NA|TRBV11-2|TRBJ2-7|NA
TGTGCCAGCAGCCTCCTAGTTTCAGAAGAGCAGTACTTC
CASSLLVSEEQYF
>NA|TRBV19|TRBJ1-5|NA
TGTGCCAGTAAACGCGCGGGGGTTTCCCAGCCCCAGCATTTT
CASKRAGVSQPQHF
>NA|TRBV27|TRBJ2-7|NA
TGTGCCAGCAGACCGGTCCTTGCCTACGAGCAGTACTTC
CASRPVLAYEQYF
>NA|TRBV29-1|TRBJ2-7|once
TGCAGCGTGAGGCAGGGGAGCTCCTACGAGCAGTACTTC
CSVRQGSSYEQYF
>NA|TRBV14|TRBJ1-1|NA
TGTGCCAGCAGCCAGGGGGGGGTTGAAGCTTTCTTT
CASSQGGVEAFF